These T cell receptor beta chains were read from a single sample in a study of blood T cells in healthy people across ages. TCRdb re-called the 5' RACE reads through MiXCR, storing one row per CDR3 protein. The repertoire holds fewer than 800,000 distinct CDR3 sequences, with 49% as singletons. Sequencing was performed on blood. Receptors originate from a woman aged 55-70 years in good health. Both conserved end residues are part of each CDR3. D genes are given only for firm matches. Clone size is shown for a subset of rows, as once, few, many or a class of expanded clone.

v_call	clone_size	d_call	j_call	cdr3_aa	cdr3_nt
TRBV20-1	.	.	TRBJ2-7	CSASSVNAYEQYF	TGCAGTGCTAGCTCCGTTAATGCCTACGAGCAGTACTTC
TRBV14	.	.	TRBJ1-2	CASRQDRTNYGYTF	TGTGCCAGCAGACAAGACAGGACTAACTATGGCTACACCTTC
TRBV29-1	.	TRBD1	TRBJ1-1	CSGETLTGTGMEAFF	TGCAGCGGAGAAACGCTAACCGGGACAGGGATGGAAGCTTTCTTT
TRBV12-3/TRBV12-4	.	.	TRBJ2-1	CASRYGPPRNEQFF	TGTGCCAGCAGGTACGGACCTCCCCGCAATGAGCAGTTCTTC
TRBV29-1	.	.	TRBJ2-3	CSVDTVGVDTQYF	TGCAGCGTTGACACAGTAGGGGTAGATACGCAGTATTTT
TRBV4-3	.	.	TRBJ1-5	CASSHSQDRPQHF	TGCGCCAGCAGCCATTCACAGGACCGGCCCCAGCATTTT
TRBV10-3	.	.	TRBJ2-6	CAIGGQSPGANVLTF	TGTGCCATCGGTGGTCAAAGCCCTGGGGCCAACGTCCTGACTTTC
TRBV20-1	few	.	TRBJ2-4	CSAYLLAKNIQYF	TGCAGTGCCTACCTCTTAGCCAAAAACATTCAGTACTTC
TRBV6-5	.	.	TRBJ1-1	CASSYLGQGNTEAFF	TGTGCCAGCAGTTACCTGGGGCAGGGGAACACTGAAGCTTTCTTT
TRBV7-9	.	TRBD1	TRBJ1-1	CAISGQGKAFF	TGTGCCATCAGCGGACAGGGCAAAGCTTTCTTT
TRBV7-3	.	.	TRBJ2-5	CASSLQDSAEQYF	TGTGCCAGCAGCCTACAGGACAGTGCTGAGCAGTACTTC
TRBV7-8	.	.	TRBJ1-6	CASSLAYREYNSPLHF	TGTGCCAGCAGCTTAGCGTACAGGGAATATAATTCACCCCTCCACTTT
TRBV6-2/TRBV6-3	.	.	TRBJ1-2	CAITSAKPSGYTF	TGTGCCATCACTAGCGCAAAGCCTTCTGGCTACACCTTC
TRBV5-1	.	.	TRBJ2-3	CASSIQGLTDTQYF	TGCGCCAGCAGCATCCAGGGCCTTACAGATACGCAGTATTTT
TRBV9	.	.	TRBJ2-7	CASSVGLSSYGQYF	TGTGCCAGCAGCGTCGGGCTGAGCTCCTACGGGCAGTACTTC
TRBV20-1	.	TRBD2	TRBJ2-7	CSARLTSGPSYEQYF	TGCAGTGCTAGACTAACTAGCGGGCCGTCCTACGAGCAGTACTTC
TRBV11-1	few	.	TRBJ2-1	CASSLGTGQFF	TGTGCCAGCAGCTTAGGTACAGGCCAGTTCTTC
TRBV6-2/TRBV6-3	.	.	TRBJ1-1	CASSRPQYTEAFF	TGTGCCAGCAGTAGGCCCCAGTACACTGAAGCTTTCTTT
TRBV20-1	.	TRBD2	TRBJ2-1	CSARVPPLAGEYNEQFF	TGCAGTGCTAGAGTTCCTCCTCTAGCGGGAGAATACAATGAGCAGTTCTTC
TRBV4-3	once	.	TRBJ1-2	CASSQDLGPLNYGYTF	TGCGCCAGCAGCCAAGATCTGGGTCCGCTGAACTATGGCTACACCTTC
TRBV2	.	.	TRBJ2-7	CASSGTESSYEQYF	TGTGCCAGCAGTGGTACGGAGAGCTCCTACGAGCAGTACTTC
TRBV14	few	.	TRBJ2-5	CASSQADWQETQYF	TGTGCCAGCAGCCAAGCCGACTGGCAAGAGACCCAGTACTTC
TRBV7-9	.	TRBD2	TRBJ2-3	CASSSRLAGGTPTQYF	TGTGCCAGCAGCTCTAGACTAGCGGGAGGTACGCCTACGCAGTATTTT
TRBV27	few	.	TRBJ2-5	CASSTASVQETQYF	TGTGCCAGCTCAACGGCTAGCGTTCAAGAGACCCAGTACTTC
TRBV28	few	.	TRBJ2-1	CASRASSSYNEQFF	TGTGCCAGCAGAGCCTCGAGCTCCTACAATGAGCAGTTCTTC
TRBV3-1	once	TRBD2	TRBJ2-7	CASSQEGLAGPLSYEQYF	TGTGCCAGCAGCCAAGAGGGACTAGCGGGACCACTCTCCTACGAGCAGTACTTC
TRBV28	many	.	TRBJ2-7	CASSLFSRPGEQYF	TGTGCCAGCAGTTTATTTTCCCGGCCTGGAGAGCAGTACTTC
TRBV9	.	.	TRBJ2-1	CASSVVRDSYNEQFF	TGTGCCAGCAGCGTAGTAAGGGACTCATACAATGAGCAGTTCTTC
TRBV29-1	few	TRBD2	TRBJ2-6	CSVEDPRGSSGANVLTF	TGCAGCGTTGAAGACCCGCGGGGGAGCTCTGGGGCCAACGTCCTGACTTTC
TRBV12-3/TRBV12-4	.	.	TRBJ2-3	CASTLVAILPDTQYF	TGTGCCAGCACACTAGTTGCCATCCTCCCAGATACGCAGTATTTT
TRBV2	.	.	TRBJ2-3	CASSLDTQYF	TGTGCCAGCAGCCTAGATACGCAGTATTTT
TRBV4-2	once	TRBD2	TRBJ2-3	CASSQEGGLLTDTQYF	TGTGCCAGCAGCCAAGAGGGGGGACTACTCACAGATACGCAGTATTTT
TRBV3-1	many	.	TRBJ2-3	CASSQDRSDTQYF	TGTGCCAGCAGCCAAGATCGATCCGATACGCAGTATTTT
TRBV10-3	.	.	TRBJ2-5	CAIRQDPYNEQYF	TGTGCCATCAGACAGGACCCCTACAATGAGCAGTACTTC
TRBV7-2	.	.	TRBJ1-2	CASSLAGVGHLGYTF	TGTGCCAGCAGCTTAGCAGGGGTCGGACACTTGGGCTACACCTTC
TRBV20-1	.	.	TRBJ2-3	CSARGGGNTQYF	TGCAGTGCTAGAGGAGGGGGGAATACGCAGTATTTT
TRBV12-3/TRBV12-4	.	.	TRBJ2-3	CASNSMRGALDTQYF	TGTGCCAGCAATTCCATGAGGGGGGCTTTGGATACGCAGTATTTT
TRBV27	.	.	TRBJ2-4	CASSLSWTAKNIQYF	TGTGCCAGCAGTTTATCCTGGACAGCCAAAAACATTCAGTACTTC
TRBV20-1	once	TRBD1	TRBJ1-5	CSAPSGGSGNQPQHF	TGCAGTGCCCCGTCAGGGGGGTCGGGCAATCAGCCCCAGCATTTT
TRBV14	.	.	TRBJ1-3	CASSQANTIYF	TGTGCCAGCAGCCAAGCAAACACCATATATTTT
TRBV15	.	TRBD2	TRBJ2-7	CATSRGLLRLAGTTSYEQYF	TGTGCCACCAGCAGAGGTTTGCTGAGACTAGCAGGAACCACCTCCTACGAGCAGTACTTC
TRBV28	.	.	TRBJ1-4	CASTGDRGLFF	TGTGCCAGCACCGGAGACCGCGGACTGTTTTTT
TRBV29-1	.	.	TRBJ1-4	CSVVGSDRTNEKLFF	TGCAGCGTTGTGGGCAGTGATCGGACTAATGAAAAACTGTTTTTT
TRBV7-2	.	TRBD2	TRBJ2-7	CASSLTSGRAISYNEQYF	TGTGCCAGCAGCCTAACTAGCGGGAGGGCCATCTCCTACAATGAGCAGTACTTC
TRBV7-2	.	.	TRBJ1-2	CANSLGPAGYTF	TGTGCCAACAGCTTAGGCCCGGCGGGCTACACCTTC
TRBV12-3/TRBV12-4	.	TRBD1	TRBJ1-5	CASSGTGPRSNQPQHF	TGTGCCAGCAGTGGGACAGGGCCCAGGAGCAATCAGCCCCAGCATTTT
TRBV28	.	TRBD1	TRBJ2-3	CASRGGGGRGTDTQYF	TGTGCCAGCAGAGGGGGCGGAGGTCGGGGCACAGATACGCAGTATTTT
TRBV3-1	many	.	TRBJ1-3	CASSQRESGNTIYF	TGTGCCAGCAGCCAAAGGGAATCTGGAAACACCATATATTTT
TRBV4-2	.	TRBD2	TRBJ2-4	CASSPKTFGGREAKNIQYF	TGTGCCAGCAGCCCGAAGACATTCGGCGGGAGAGAAGCCAAAAACATTCAGTACTTC
TRBV4-2	few	.	TRBJ1-2	CASSHRAHYGYTF	TGTGCCAGCAGCCATCGGGCGCACTATGGCTACACCTTC
TRBV20-1	.	.	TRBJ2-5	CSAKGQQETQYF	TGCAGTGCTAAAGGGCAGCAAGAGACCCAGTACTTC
TRBV5-1	.	TRBD1	TRBJ1-2	CASSFGTGAYGYTF	TGCGCCAGCAGCTTTGGGACAGGGGCCTATGGCTACACCTTC
TRBV7-2	.	.	TRBJ1-2	CASSQTLYGYTF	TGTGCCAGCAGCCAGACCCTCTATGGCTACACCTTC
TRBV11-2	.	.	TRBJ1-1	CASTLWVFDTEAFF	TGTGCCAGTACCTTGTGGGTTTTTGACACTGAAGCTTTCTTT
TRBV28	.	.	TRBJ1-2	CASSRFSTTSDGYTF	TGTGCCAGCAGTCGATTCTCGACAACGTCTGATGGCTACACCTTC
TRBV20-1	.	.	TRBJ1-6	CSARKGSSSYNSPLHF	TGCAGTGCTAGAAAAGGGTCAAGCTCCTATAATTCACCCCTCCACTTT
TRBV20-1	.	TRBD2	TRBJ2-5	CSAIAGYQETQYF	TGCAGTGCCATAGCGGGGTACCAAGAGACCCAGTACTTC
TRBV2	few	.	TRBJ2-3	CASSILPGTQYF	TGTGCCAGCAGTATACTACCAGGGACGCAGTATTTT
TRBV5-6	.	.	TRBJ2-5	CASSLPNGETQYF	TGTGCCAGCAGCCTACCCAATGGGGAGACCCAGTACTTC